This T cell receptor (beta chain) was recovered during a study of blood T cells in healthy people across ages. Together with a sample-barcoded 5' primer, a J-beta primer mix was included in a second PCR lasting 7 to 11 cycles. Using its own MiXCR run on the 5' RACE reads, TCRdb lists one record per CDR3 protein. The table lists over 700,000 distinct CDR3 sequences, about 53% of them singletons. Germline V CDR1 and CDR2: MNHEY, SMNVEV (reference sequence). V shed 6 bases and J shed 4 bases, with 19 bases lying between them. The CDR3 is made up of 17 amino acids. Total RNA was extracted at no less than 6 micrograms per sample.

V and J are TRBV27 and TRBJ2-6; TRBD2 is a possible D gene (6 bases). The receptor's source is a man older than 75 in good health. Sequencing used blood. CDR3 loop: CASSLGRGIGGANVLTF. CDR3 DNA: TGTGCCAGCAGCCTAGGACGGGGGATCGGGGGGGCCAACGTCCTGACTTTC.